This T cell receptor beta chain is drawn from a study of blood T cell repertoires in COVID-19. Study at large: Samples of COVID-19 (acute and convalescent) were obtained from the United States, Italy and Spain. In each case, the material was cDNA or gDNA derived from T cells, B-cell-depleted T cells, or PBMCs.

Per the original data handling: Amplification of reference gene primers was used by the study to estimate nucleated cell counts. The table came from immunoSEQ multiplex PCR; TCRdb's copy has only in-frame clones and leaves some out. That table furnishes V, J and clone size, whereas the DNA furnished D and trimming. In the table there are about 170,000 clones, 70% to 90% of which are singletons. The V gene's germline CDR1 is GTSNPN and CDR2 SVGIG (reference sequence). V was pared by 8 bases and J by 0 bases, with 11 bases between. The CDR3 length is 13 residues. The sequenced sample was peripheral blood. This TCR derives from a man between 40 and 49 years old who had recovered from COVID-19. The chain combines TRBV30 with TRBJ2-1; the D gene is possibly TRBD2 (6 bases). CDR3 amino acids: CARSSDSYNEQFF. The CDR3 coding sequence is TGTGCCCGGTCTAGCGACTCCTACAATGAGCAGTTCTTC.